The sequence of this T cell receptor beta chain was determined in a study of technical replicates of blood from a few donors. The table came from immunoSEQ multiplex PCR; TCRdb's copy has only in-frame clones and leaves some out. Among tens of thousands of clones listed, about nine tenths were seen once. V gave up 5 bases and J gave up 2 bases; unmatched junction bases: 6. Germline V gene lookup returns CDR1 MDHEN and CDR2 SYDVKM. The CDR3 contains 15 residues. The chain uses TRBV28 and TRBJ2-5; 9 bases are shared with TRBD1. The sequence derives from a human donor in good health. The sequenced material came from T cells isolated from PBMCs. For the CDR3, the DNA is TGTGCCAGCAGTGGGGACAGGGTGGTACAAGAGACCCAGTACTTC. This translates into CASSGDRVVQETQYF. The full variable domain, in which reference TRBV28 and TRBJ2-5 provide the parts outside the CDR3, is DVKVTQSSRYLVKRTGEKVFLECVQDMDHENMFWYRQDPGLGLRLIYFSYDVKMKEKGDIPEGYSVSREKKERFSLILESASTNQTSMYLCASSGDRVVQETQYFGPGTRLLVL.